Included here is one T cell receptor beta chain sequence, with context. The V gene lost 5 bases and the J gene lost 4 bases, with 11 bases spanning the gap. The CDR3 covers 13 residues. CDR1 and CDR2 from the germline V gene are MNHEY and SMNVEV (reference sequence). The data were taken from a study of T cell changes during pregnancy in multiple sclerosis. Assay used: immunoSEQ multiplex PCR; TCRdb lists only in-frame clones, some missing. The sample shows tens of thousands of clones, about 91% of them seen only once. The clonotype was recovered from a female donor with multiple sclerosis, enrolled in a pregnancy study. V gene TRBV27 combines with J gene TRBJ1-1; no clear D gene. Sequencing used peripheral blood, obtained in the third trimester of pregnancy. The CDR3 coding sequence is TGTGCCAGCAGTATAAACAGTGCCACTGAAGCTTTCTTT. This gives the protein CASSINSATEAFF.